This T cell receptor beta chain is drawn from a study of neurological immune-mediated disorders. This clonotype was seen at least ten times. TCRdb processed the 5' RACE reads anew with MiXCR; each CDR3 protein has one entry. Of 40,000 to 60,000 distinct CDR3 sequences in the sample, 3% to 4% are singletons; the top ten hold 5.5% to 6%. Germline loops: CDR1 SGHVS, CDR2 FNYEAQ. V shed 5 bases and J shed 1 base, with 6 bases lying between them. This CDR3 contains 12 residues. The chain combines TRBV7-6 with TRBJ2-7, with D possibly being TRBD1 (6 bases). Source material: PBMCs. The clonotype comes from a man aged 35 to 55 with multiple sclerosis. The CDR3 DNA reads TGTGCCAGCAGCACAGGGTCCTACGAGCAGTACTTC. This codes for CASSTGSYEQYF.